This T cell receptor (beta chain) was sequenced during a study of T cells in Graves' hyperthyroidism and ophthalmopathy. The table lists this clonotype with many counts. The investigators amplified TCR beta CDR3 regions from RNA transcripts. The HTBI primer set drove a first-round RT-PCR of the TCR CDR3. TCRdb recomputed calls from the multiplex PCR reads with MiXCR, one row per CDR3 protein. The sample shows about 500,000 distinct CDR3 sequences, 16% of them seen only once. The CDR3 runs to 15 residues. The germline gives CDR1 DFQATT, CDR2 SNEGSKA (reference sequence). V gave up 0 bases and J gave up 0 bases, with 9 bases separating them.

The source material was blood. The clonotype originates from a woman aged 18 to 35 with Graves' hyperthyroidism. The chain carries TRBV20-1 and TRBJ2-1; the D gene is possibly TRBD1 (5 bases). The CDR3 loop is CSARDPGHSYNEQFF. CDR3 nucleotides: TGCAGTGCTAGAGATCCAGGGCACTCCTACAATGAGCAGTTCTTC.